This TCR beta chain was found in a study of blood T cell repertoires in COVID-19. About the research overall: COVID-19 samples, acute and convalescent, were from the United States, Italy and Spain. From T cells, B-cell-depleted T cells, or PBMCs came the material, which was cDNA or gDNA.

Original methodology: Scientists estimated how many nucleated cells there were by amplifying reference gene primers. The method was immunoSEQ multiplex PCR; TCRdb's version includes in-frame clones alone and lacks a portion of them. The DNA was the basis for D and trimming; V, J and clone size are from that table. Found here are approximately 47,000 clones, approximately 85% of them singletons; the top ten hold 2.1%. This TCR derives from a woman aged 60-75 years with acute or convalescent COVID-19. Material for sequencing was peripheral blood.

CDR3 nucleotides: TGTGCCAGCAGACCTCAAACCGGGACTAGCGGGAGGCGAGTATGCACCGGGGAGCTGTTTTTT. Amino acids: CASRPQTGTSGRRVCTGELFF. V and J are TRBV14 and TRBJ2-2, with TRBD2 identical over 15 bases. Germline V gives CDR1 SGHDN, CDR2 FVKESK. V shed 6 bases, J shed 4 bases, and the junction held 18 bases outside the gene matches. The CDR3 contains 21 residues. The full variable domain, in which reference TRBV14 and TRBJ2-2 provide the parts outside the CDR3, is EAGVTQFPSHSVIEKGQTVTLRCDPISGHDNLYWYRRVMGKEIKFLLHFVKESKQDESGMPNNRFLAERTGGTYSTLKVQPAELEDSGVYFCASRPQTGTSGRRVCTGELFFGEGSRLTVL.